What follows is one T cell receptor (beta chain) and its context. The data were taken from a study of breast tumors, draining lymph nodes, adjacent tissues. V was cut by 4 bases and J by 6 bases, with 12 bases left in between. This CDR3 comprises 13 residues. Germline CDR1 reads LGHNA; CDR2 reads YNFKEQ. A single record per CDR3 protein comes from TCRdb applying MiXCR to the multiplex PCR reads. The sample consists of about 24,000 distinct CDR3 sequences, over 60% of them appearing once. The sequenced sample consisted of tumor-adjacent breast tissue. The J gene is TRBJ1-2, the V gene TRBV4-2; the D gene is possibly TRBD1 (5 bases). The sequence came from a female donor with breast cancer. Some clones in this sample may be carry-over from other donors' samples. CDR3 bases: TGTGCCAGCAGCCCCCGAGGGGACGATGGCTACACCTTC. Encoded protein: CASSPRGDDGYTF.